This TCR beta chain came from a study of response to subunit inactivated influenza vaccine. This CDR3 is built from 18 residues. Trimming removed 2 bases from V and 0 bases from J; junction bases left unmatched: 8. Germline lookup yields CDR1 MNHEY and CDR2 SVGEGT. A few counts support this clonotype. Its target is unknown. Overall study findings and caveats: The authors suggested that few new T cells are recruited per seasonal influenza vaccination.

MiXCR was run by TCRdb on the RT-PCR reads, yielding one entry per CDR3 protein. This table holds 860,000 or so distinct CDR3 sequences, around 21% found once. This clonotype was obtained from a man aged 50 to 59 who received an inactivated influenza vaccine. This chain uses TRBV6-2 or TRBV6-3 with TRBJ2-1; 9 bases align to TRBD1. The sequenced sample was PBMCs from blood, obtained about 5 days after vaccination. The CDR3: CASSYIKDRGSSYNEQFF. For the CDR3, the DNA is TGTGCCAGCAGTTACATCAAGGACAGGGGAAGCTCCTACAATGAGCAGTTCTTC.